The 26 T cell receptor beta chains below were found in one sample sequenced in a study of CD8+ T cells in alopecia areata. Sequencing templates came from extracted RNA that was reverse transcribed into cDNA. Sequencing used immunoSEQ multiplex PCR; TCRdb keeps in-frame clones, though not all of them. This sample has about 150,000 clones, with approximately 60% found just once. The sample consisted of CD4+ T cells sorted from blood. All receptors derive from a human donor in good health.

The V call is TRBV7-2, the J call TRBJ2-3; TRBD2 matches at 12 bases. Trimming cost V 4 bases and J 7 bases; bases outside gene matches: 9. The CDR3 length is 16 residues. Germline CDR1 is SGHTA and CDR2 is FQGNSA. The CDR3 spells CASSSPTSGRLHTQYF. The CDR3 region has the DNA TGTGCCAGCAGCTCCCCGACTAGCGGGAGATTGCATACGCAGTATTTT.

In this sample, this clone turned up a few times. This chain links TRBV14 with TRBJ2-7; D is ambiguous. Germline assignment: CDR1 SGHDN and CDR2 FVKESK. V was shortened by 0 bases and J by 3 bases, with 9 bases between the two germline ends. The CDR3 contains 14 residues. This chain's CDR3 is CASSQDLPNYEQYF. The CDR3 DNA follows: TGTGCCAGCAGCCAAGATTTACCAAACTACGAGCAGTACTTC.

This chain links TRBV6-5 with TRBJ2-1; D call uncertain. Germline V lookup: CDR1 MNHEY, CDR2 SVGAGI. The CDR3 has 16 residues. Trimming left V 2 bases short and J 0 bases short, with 11 bases between. The CDR3 bases are TGTGCCAGCAGTTACCGCGGAGCCAGCTCCTACAATGAGCAGTTCTTC. Its translation is CASSYRGASSYNEQFF.

The chain recombines TRBV7-2 with TRBJ2-2, with D hard to call. The CDR3 extends over 15 amino acids. The germline V gene has CDR1 SGHTA and CDR2 FQGNSA. V lost 0 bases and J 4 bases, leaving 9 bases between the germline ends. CDR3 sequence (DNA): TGTGCCAGCAGCTTAGCGCTTGGTCTCACCGGGGAGCTGTTTTTT. Amino acids: CASSLALGLTGELFF.

Details on this clone: At one of its ends the junction is not consistent with the germline gene, which may arise from a read error. The chain is built from TRBV2 and TRBJ1-2; unclear D gene. The CDR3 runs to 12 residues. Germline V gene data show CDR1 as SNHLY and CDR2 as FYNNEI. The CDR3 loop reads CASSRLQAQPIF. The CDR3 DNA is TGTGCCAGCTCCCGACTCCAAGCCCAGCCGATCTTC.

The V gene is TRBV30, the J gene TRBJ2-2, with a tentative D call TRBD1 (6 bases). The CDR3 consists of 15 residues. Trimming left V 7 bases short and J 0 bases short, with 15 bases between. Germline CDR1 GTSNPN, CDR2 SVGIG (reference sequence). The CDR3 bases are TGTGCCTCTAGTAGGGGGAACTCGAACACCGGGGAGCTGTTTTTT. It translates to CASSRGNSNTGELFF.

Details on this clone: At one end the junction does not follow the germline gene, possibly because of a read error. The chain combines TRBV6-1 with TRBJ1-2; perhaps TRBD1 as D (5 bases). Germline V CDR1 and CDR2: MNHNS, SASEGT. The CDR3 totals 14 residues. CDR3 sequence (DNA): TGTGCCAGCAATGAAGGATCCGGAAGGGGCGGCTACACCTTC. This sequence encodes CASNEGSGRGGYTF.

In its sample, this clone was seen a few times. The chain joins TRBV5-6 to TRBJ2-4; D uncertain. Germline V gene sequence: CDR1 SGHDT, CDR2 YYEEEE. V was shortened by 4 bases and J by 0 bases, with 11 bases between the two germline ends. This CDR3 spans 15 amino acids. This chain's CDR3 is CASSSGPLAKNIQYF. DNA of the CDR3: TGTGCCAGCAGCAGTGGACCGCTAGCCAAAAACATTCAGTACTTC.

The gene calls are TRBV18 and TRBJ2-7, with a possible D match to TRBD1 (7 bases). The CDR3 covers 14 residues. Germline CDR1 reads KGHSH; CDR2 reads LQKENI. Trimming shortened V by 4 bases and J by 3 bases, and 13 bases separated the two germline ends. CDR3 sequence: CASSLAGQNYEQYF. The CDR3 coding sequence is TGTGCCAGCTCACTGGCGGGACAGAACTACGAGCAGTACTTC.

The chain is built from TRBV5-1 and TRBJ2-3, with 14 bases fitting TRBD2. The V segment lost 4 bases and the J segment 5 bases; nucleotides outside the gene matches: 3. Looked up from germline, CDR1 is SGHRS and CDR2 is YFSETQ. The length of the CDR3 is 15 residues. CDR3 sequence: CASSGGLAGEDTQYF. The CDR3 nucleotides read TGCGCCAGCAGCGGGGGACTAGCGGGAGAAGATACGCAGTATTTT. The whole variable domain, filled in from reference TRBV5-1 and TRBJ2-3, reads KAGVTQTPRYLIKTRGQQVTLSCSPISGHRSVSWYQQTPGQGLQFLFEYFSETQRNKGNFPGRFSGRQFSNSRSEMNVSTLELGDSALYLCASSGGLAGEDTQYFGPGTRLTVL.

This rearrangement joins TRBV5-6 to TRBJ2-3, with D tentatively TRBD2 (6 bases). CDR1 and CDR2 (germline): SGHDT, YYEEEE. The CDR3 extends over 16 amino acids. Trimming cost V 7 bases and J 0 bases, with 18 bases left between them. The CDR3 spells CASYRFVAVSTDTQYF. CDR3 nucleotides: TGTGCCAGCTACCGCTTTGTAGCGGTCAGCACAGATACGCAGTATTTT. The full variable domain, rest sourced from reference TRBV5-6 and TRBJ2-3, is DAGVTQSPTHLIKTRGQQVTLRCSPKSGHDTVSWYQQALGQGPQFIFQYYEEEERQRGNFPDRFSGHQFPNYSSELNVNALLLGDSALYLCASYRFVAVSTDTQYFGPGTRLTVL.

The rearrangement joins TRBV19 to TRBJ2-3; 11 bases are shared with TRBD2. Germline CDR1 and CDR2: LNHDA and SQIVND (reference sequence). The CDR3 has 16 residues. V trimming: 6 bases; J trimming: 0 bases; junction bases outside the gene matches: 5. CDR3 sequence: CASRRLAGTSTDTQYF. The CDR3 nucleotides are TGTGCCAGTAGGAGACTAGCGGGGACTAGCACAGATACGCAGTATTTT.

V gene TRBV7-8 combines with J gene TRBJ2-2; a possible D gene is TRBD1 (5 bases). Germline-derived CDR1 and CDR2 are SGHVS and FQNEAQ. Deletions cut 5 bases from V and 0 bases from J, with 10 bases between. The CDR3 has 15 residues. Here the CDR3 reads CASSRGRTNTGELFF. CDR3 nucleotides: TGTGCCAGCAGCAGGGGCAGAACGAACACCGGGGAGCTGTTTTTT.

The V call is TRBV7-9, the J call TRBJ2-7; D is uncertain. CDR3 length: 15 amino acids. CDR1 and CDR2 from the germline V gene are SEHNR and FQNEAQ (reference sequence). V was shortened by 5 bases and J by 1 base, with 15 bases between the two germline ends. The chain's CDR3 is CASSQKGRGSYEQYF. The DNA of the CDR3 is TGTGCCAGCAGCCAGAAAGGAAGAGGATCCTACGAGCAGTACTTC. Full variable domain (outside the CDR3, taken from reference TRBV7-9 and TRBJ2-7): DTGVSQNPRHKITKRGQNVTFRCDPISEHNRLYWYRQTLGQGPEFLTYFQNEAQLEKSRLLSDRFSAERPKGSFSTLEIQRTEQGDSAMYLCASSQKGRGSYEQYFGPGTRLTVT.

This clone was counted between two and nine times. The chain employs TRBV5-1 and TRBJ2-5, with D possibly called TRBD1 or TRBD2 (5 bases each). CDR1 and CDR2 (germline): SGHRS, YFSETQ. V was clipped by 4 bases and J by 5 bases, with 15 bases between them. CDR3 size: 14 residues. The CDR3 is CASSPGARAETQYF. The CDR3 DNA reads as TGCGCCAGCAGCCCCGGGGCCCGGGCGGAGACCCAGTACTTC.

In this sample, this clone turned up a few times. The CDR3 nucleotides read TGCAGCGTGGCGGCTAGGGGGATTTCCTACAATGAGCAGTTCTTC. It specifies CSVAARGISYNEQFF. The genes are TRBV29-1 and TRBJ2-1, with D possibly TRBD1 on 6 matching bases. There are 15 residues in the CDR3. Trimming stripped 6 bases from V and 1 base from J, with 16 bases between. Germline assignment: CDR1 SQVTM and CDR2 ANQGSEA.

The chain joins TRBV27 to TRBJ1-5; unclear D gene. V gave up 6 bases and J gave up 6 bases, with 9 bases separating them. The CDR3 spans 12 residues. The germline CDR1 and CDR2 sequences are MNHEY and SMNVEV (reference sequence). Written as DNA, the CDR3 is TGTGCCAGCAGCACGTTAGGTCAGCCCCAGCATTTT. This translates into CASSTLGQPQHF.

The gene calls are TRBV7-9 and TRBJ2-3, with D hard to call. V lost 5 bases and J lost 6, with 9 bases in between. The CDR3 runs 12 residues. Germline-derived CDR1 and CDR2 are SEHNR and FQNEAQ (reference sequence). The CDR3 spells CASSLPVDTQYF. CDR3 coding DNA: TGTGCCAGCAGCCTCCCCGTGGATACGCAGTATTTT.

This clone came up once. This chain connects TRBV29-1 to TRBJ2-4, with TRBD1 as a possible D gene (6 bases). The V end lost 7 bases, the J end lost 6 bases, and 16 bases lay between the germline ends. Germline values: CDR1 SQVTM, CDR2 ANQGSEA. CDR3 length: 13 residues. This CDR3 is CSGTRDIGNIQYF. The DNA of the CDR3 is TGCAGCGGGACCCGGGACATAGGAAACATTCAGTACTTC.

This chain links TRBV30 with TRBJ2-1, with D perhaps matching TRBD1 or TRBD2 (5 bases each). This CDR3 comprises 14 residues. V lost 3 bases to trimming and J lost 5 bases, with 14 bases between them. Germline CDR1 GTSNPN, CDR2 SVGIG (reference sequence). The CDR3 DNA is TGTGCCTGGAGACCCGGGACCAGGGACAATGAGCAGTTCTTC. Translating gives CAWRPGTRDNEQFF.

This rearrangement joins TRBV5-1 to TRBJ2-7, with 7 bases that match TRBD2. J lost 4 bases, V lost 4 bases, and 11 bases had no gene match. The CDR3 runs 15 residues. Germline values: CDR1 SGHRS, CDR2 YFSETQ. The CDR3 bases are TGCGCCAGCAGCCCTCGGGCGGGAGCCCAGTACGAGCAGTACTTC. Translated, it gives CASSPRAGAQYEQYF.

The genes are TRBV29-1 and TRBJ2-1; possible D gene TRBD2, 5 bases. This CDR3 contains 9 residues. In germline, CDR1 is SQVTM, CDR2 ANQGSEA. V shed 6 bases and J shed 14 bases, with 11 bases lying between them. The CDR3 nucleotides are TGCAGCGTCCGGGGTGGAGAGTTCTTC. It codes for CSVRGGEFF.

This rearrangement joins TRBV7-9 to TRBJ2-1; 11 bases agree with TRBD2. V lost 5 bases, J lost 4 bases, and 4 bases stayed unmatched. The CDR3 consists of 15 residues. The V gene's germline CDR1 is SEHNR and CDR2 FQNEAQ (reference sequence). CDR3 coding DNA: TGTGCCAGCAGCGATAGCGGGAGGGCTTACAATGAGCAGTTCTTC. As protein: CASSDSGRAYNEQFF. The full variable domain, in which reference TRBV7-9 and TRBJ2-1 provide the parts outside the CDR3, is DTGVSQNPRHKITKRGQNVTFRCDPISEHNRLYWYRQTLGQGPEFLTYFQNEAQLEKSRLLSDRFSAERPKGSFSTLEIQRTEQGDSAMYLCASSDSGRAYNEQFFGPGTRLTVL.

This clone was counted a few times. One end of the junction varies from germline; a read error may be responsible. The chain links TRBV29-1 to TRBJ2-1; D gene uncertain. The CDR3 contains 11 residues. Per the germline V gene, CDR1 is SQVTM and CDR2 is ANQGSEA. Written as DNA, the CDR3 is TGCAGCGTTGAGTCTGCAAATGGGCAGTTCTTC. It encodes CSVESANGQFF.

The chain couples TRBV2 to TRBJ2-4; D is unclear. The CDR3 totals 14 residues. Per the germline V gene, CDR1 is SNHLY and CDR2 is FYNNEI. The V and J ends lost 7 bases and 1 base respectively, with 11 bases between them. The chain's CDR3 is CASIPSSAKNIQYF. The CDR3 region has the DNA TGTGCCAGCATCCCGTCCAGCGCCAAAAACATTCAGTACTTC.

This clone was observed a few times. The chain uses TRBV10-3 and TRBJ2-2; TRBD2 aligns across 12 bases. The CDR3 loop spans 15 amino acids. In germline, CDR1 is ENHRY, CDR2 SYGVKD. J gave up 10 bases and V 3 bases, and 6 bases lay outside the gene matches. In nucleotides, the CDR3 is TGTGCCATCAGTGACCCAGGACTAGCGGGACAGGAGCTGTTTTTT. Its translation: CAISDPGLAGQELFF.